The source of this TCR beta chain is a study of T cells after yellow fever vaccination (dated by TCRdb to about 2019). With regard to the full study: Libraries from fractions with low cell numbers were prepared with the SMART-Seq v4 Ultra Low Input RNA kit. To follow T-cell clones before and after primary and booster YFV17D yellow fever vaccination, bulk TCR alpha and beta repertoires were sequenced over time. Two healthy male donors, one aged 18 to 30 and one aged 30 to 40 years, were included in the cohort. Blood was drawn at multiple timepoints before and after primary and secondary immunization, with bulk PBMC replicates and cell subsets isolated. Points the paper makes about the study in general: Because only a couple of donors were included in the study, the extent to which the findings can be generalized is limited. The secondary T-cell response was found to be weaker but faster than the primary response, with a peak reached on day 5 rather than on day 15. Because abundant contaminating clonotypes from the bulk population could be contained in FACS-sorted repertoires, computational filtering was required. After the booster, most of the clones that had expanded following primary vaccination were detected again (approximately 96% of CD4 and roughly nine tenths of CD8), which suggests that memory was broadly maintained. A small share of clonotypes occurred in both CD4 and CD8 compartments, likely arising from convergent recombination.

Sequenced using an Illumina NovaSeq 6000. TCR cDNA was synthesized by 5'RACE template switching, through which a universal primer site and unique molecular identifiers were introduced. Priming for cDNA synthesis came from both the TCR alpha and TCR beta constant segments. Library amplification used two PCR steps, and the second PCR step added sample barcodes and sequencing adapters. Sequencing of the libraries was done on either Illumina HiSeq 2500 (2x100 bp) or NovaSeq (2x150 bp). Under the source paper's analysis protocol: Demultiplexing of reads and collapsing into UMI consensus sequences were performed with MIGEC, and V(D)J alignment was carried out with MiXCR. Vaccine-responding clonotypes were defined with edgeR using replicate PBMC samples, requiring FDR below 0.01 and a log2 fold change above 5 up to day 15. Each bulk clonotype was labeled CD4 or CD8 based on which sequenced repertoire, CD4 or CD8, contained the clonotype at higher abundance. TCRdb itself trimmed the public reads at Q25 with fastp, ran MiXCR and retained productive beta chains. Each record represents a unique CDR3 protein, reported with the most common genes and DNA among its rows. TCRdb, not the original authors, processed these V and J calls. The sample profile shows some 340,000 distinct CDR3 sequences; approximately 11% of them were found once. Approximately 3% of the sample goes to the ten largest clones.

According to the study, the label for this sample's treatment or condition signals: live attenuated yellow fever vaccine strain. A standard Ficoll-Paque protocol was used to isolate PBMCs from peripheral blood. Dynabeads CD4 and CD8 positive selection kits were used to isolate CD4 and CD8 T-cell fractions. TriZol was used to extract RNA from bulk PBMCs, from CD4 and CD8 fractions, and from dextramer-positive and dextramer-negative fractions. Taken from cysteine to phenylalanine, the CDR3 has 16 residues. Just the 48-base CDR3 DNA is kept, in frame starting at base 1. A distance of 16 bases separates the germline ends of V and J, which lose 4 bases and 2 bases respectively. CDR1 and CDR2 were assigned from the germline V gene as MNHEY and SVGAGI. About this clonotype: The antigen this receptor binds is unknown. Base-call qualities are not available, and no considerably larger clone is one nucleotide away.

The TCR sequence derives from a man aged 18 to 29 who received the YFV17D yellow fever vaccine. This material consisted of CD4+ T cells sorted from PBMCs, taken 45 days after the yellow fever booster vaccination. The chain joins TRBV6-5 to TRBJ2-3; a tentative D call is TRBD2 (5 bases match). For the CDR3, the sequence is CASSWSWSGNTDTQYF. The DNA sequence reads TGTGCCAGCAGTTGGTCGTGGAGCGGCAACACAGATACGCAGTATTTT.